These 21 T cell receptor beta chains originate from one sample sequenced in a study of blood T cell repertoires in COVID-19 (dated by TCRdb to about 2020). Libraries were built with the immunoSEQ multiplex PCR assay. TCRdb provides this immuneACCESS table in a form limited to in-frame rearrangements. Some clones are lacking; in checked studies, under half of them reflect an unresolved V gene, and why the rest are absent is not known. The sample profile shows roughly 250,000 clones; about 89% of them were found once. The ten largest clones take up over 2% of the sample. The sample consisted of peripheral blood. These receptor sequences come from a woman aged 45-59 years with acute or convalescent COVID-19.

V gene TRBV2 combines with J gene TRBJ1-5; D is unclear. CDR3 length: 11 amino acids. V was shortened by 6 bases and J by 3 bases, with 3 bases between the two germline ends. Germline V lookup: CDR1 SNHLY, CDR2 FYNNEI. CDR3 amino acids: CASRANQPQHF. CDR3 sequence (DNA): TGTGCCAGCAGGGCCAATCAGCCCCAGCATTTT. Supplemented by reference TRBV2 and TRBJ1-5, the full variable domain reads EPEVTQTPSHQVTQMGQEVILRCVPISNHLYFYWYRQILGQKVEFLVSFYNNEISEKSEIFDDQFSVERPDGSNFTLKIRSTKLEDSAMYFCASRANQPQHFGDGTRLSIL.

The gene calls are TRBV30 and TRBJ2-3; TRBD2 matches 9 bases. V lost 0 bases, J lost 3 bases, and 7 bases stayed unmatched. CDR3 size: 16 residues. Germline V gene lookup returns CDR1 GTSNPN and CDR2 SVGIG (reference sequence). In nucleotides, the CDR3 is TGTGCCTGGAGTGTACCGTCTAGCGGGAAAACAGATACGCAGTATTTT. It codes for CAWSVPSSGKTDTQYF.

The chain combines TRBV20-1 with TRBJ2-3; D call uncertain. Germline-derived CDR1 and CDR2 are DFQATT and SNEGSKA (reference sequence). The CDR3 is 11 residues long. The germline V and J ends were trimmed by 0 bases and 6 bases, with 4 bases remaining between them. Here the CDR3 reads CSARERDTQYF. Written as DNA, the CDR3 is TGCAGTGCTAGAGAGAGGGATACGCAGTATTTT.

The chain is built from TRBV5-1 and TRBJ2-2, with 11 bases aligning to TRBD2. The trim removed 4 bases at V and 7 bases at J, leaving 6 bases unmatched. Germline CDR1 is SGHRS and CDR2 is YFSETQ. This CDR3 has 15 residues. The CDR3 coding sequence is TGCGCCAGCAGCACGACTAGCGGGATGGGCGGGGAGCTGTTTTTT. It translates to CASSTTSGMGGELFF.

The chain carries TRBV4-3 and TRBJ2-7, with TRBD2 matching 7 bases. The CDR3 covers 16 residues. Germline V lookup: CDR1 LGHNA, CDR2 YSLEER. With 1 base clipped from V and 5 bases from J, the junction kept 11 bases outside the gene matches. CDR3 sequence (DNA): TGCGCCAGCAGCCAAGGTTTCGTGCTAGCGGAAGACGAGCAGTACTTC. Amino acid sequence: CASSQGFVLAEDEQYF.

CDR3 protein: CASSQTGARRNQPQHF. The CDR3 coding sequence is TGTGCCAGCAGTCAAACAGGGGCGAGGCGCAATCAGCCCCAGCATTTT. The chain employs TRBV28 and TRBJ1-5; TRBD1 matches at 7 bases. J lost 2 bases, V lost 5 bases, and 9 bases had no gene match. The CDR3 sequence is 16 residues long. Germline V lookup: CDR1 MDHEN, CDR2 SYDVKM.

The chain is built from TRBV27 and TRBJ2-7, with D uncertain. Trimming removed 4 bases from V and 4 bases from J, with 8 bases in between. The CDR3 has 12 amino acids. Germline V gene data show CDR1 as MNHEY and CDR2 as SMNVEV (reference sequence). The CDR3 spells CASSSPLYEQYF. The DNA of the CDR3 is TGTGCCAGCAGTTCCCCTCTGTACGAGCAGTACTTC.

V gene TRBV7-9 combines with J gene TRBJ1-1, with 8 bases lining up with TRBD1. CDR3 length equals 19 residues. Germline lookup yields CDR1 SEHNR and CDR2 FQNEAQ (reference sequence). V trimming: 3 bases; J trimming: 0 bases; junction bases outside the gene matches: 15. CDR3 DNA sequence: TGTGCCAGCAGCTTCGGACAGGGAAAAATTGGGCGCATGAACACTGAAGCTTTCTTT. It encodes CASSFGQGKIGRMNTEAFF.

The rearrangement links TRBV24-1 to TRBJ2-1; 10 bases align to TRBD2. The CDR3 is 16 residues long. Germline lookup yields CDR1 KGHDR and CDR2 SFDVKD. The V and J ends lost 5 bases and 0 bases, in that order; junction bases with no gene match: 3. The CDR3 region is CATSASSGSSYNEQFF. As DNA, the CDR3 is TGTGCCACCAGTGCCTCTAGCGGGAGCTCCTACAATGAGCAGTTCTTC.

The chain couples TRBV5-5 to TRBJ2-1, with TRBD2 identical over 13 bases. The CDR3 runs 18 residues. The V and J ends lost 4 bases and 1 base, in that order; junction bases with no gene match: 8. In germline, CDR1 is SGHKS, CDR2 YYEKEE (reference sequence). CDR3 sequence reads: CASSRGLAGAESYNEQFF. The CDR3 nucleotides read TGTGCCAGCAGCCGCGGACTAGCGGGGGCTGAATCCTACAATGAGCAGTTCTTC.

The chain links TRBV5-1 to TRBJ2-2; TRBD1 matches at 8 bases. This CDR3 has 15 amino acids. V shed 4 bases, J shed 4 bases, and the junction held 6 bases outside the gene matches. From germline, CDR1 is SGHRS and CDR2 YFSETQ. The CDR3 loop reads CASSNGQGSTGELFF. Here the CDR3 DNA reads TGCGCCAGCAGCAACGGACAGGGAAGCACCGGGGAGCTGTTTTTT.

The gene calls are TRBV10-2 and TRBJ1-2; D is unresolved. Germline V gene data show CDR1 as WSHSY and CDR2 as SAAADI. The CDR3 is 12 amino acids. V was clipped by 3 bases and J by 4 bases, with 6 bases between them. The CDR3 DNA reads as TGCGCCAGCAGTGAAGCATTCTATGGCTACACCTTC. Protein product: CASSEAFYGYTF.

The gene calls are TRBV6-2 or TRBV6-3 and TRBJ1-1; 7 positions agree with TRBD1. CDR1 and CDR2 from the germline V gene are MNHEY and SVGEGT. The CDR3 runs 14 residues. Losses at the gene ends were 4 bases for V and 1 base for J; bases not matched to a gene: 3. DNA for the CDR3: TGTGCCAGCAGTTTCAGGGGGAGGAACACTGAAGCTTTCTTT. Residues: CASSFRGRNTEAFF.

V usage is TRBV3-1 (or the pseudogene TRBV3-2) and J usage is TRBJ2-2; TRBD2 matches 9 bases. Germline values: CDR1 LGHDT, CDR2 YNNKEL (reference sequence). V lost 3 bases to trimming and J lost 2 bases; unmatched junction nucleotides: 10. This CDR3 is 18 amino acids long. CDR3 DNA sequence: TGTGCCAGCAGCCAGGCGGGCGGCGGGAGGGGTAACACCGGGGAGCTGTTTTTT. Amino acid sequence: CASSQAGGGRGNTGELFF.

The rearrangement uses TRBV28 and TRBJ1-1; D is perhaps TRBD1 (5 bases). V gave up 8 bases and J gave up 9 bases, with 31 bases separating them. This CDR3 has 17 amino acids. Germline lookup yields CDR1 MDHEN and CDR2 SYDVKM. CDR3 nucleotides: TGTGCCAGCCGACCCCTCTTGGGGGGGGTTTCGAAAAGAAAAGCTTTCTTT. Translation gives CASRPLLGGVSKRKAFF.

In this sample, this clone turned up once. The genes are TRBV24-1 and TRBJ2-3, with D perhaps TRBD2 (6 bases). Per germline, CDR1 KGHDR and CDR2 SFDVKD. This CDR3 is 15 amino acids long. Trimming shortened V by 2 bases and J by 6 bases, and 14 bases separated the two germline ends. The DNA for the CDR3 is TGTGCCACCAGTGATTATTCCGGGAGTGGGGATACGCAGTATTTT. Translation: CATSDYSGSGDTQYF.

The chain is built from TRBV4-2 and TRBJ2-1; D call uncertain. Trimming removed 1 base at V and 10 bases at J, with 20 bases between. Germline V CDR1 and CDR2: LGHNA, YNFKEQ. There are 16 residues in the CDR3. The CDR3 sequence is CASSQASVRSNGEQFF. CDR3 nucleotides: TGTGCCAGCAGCCAAGCTTCTGTGCGCTCCAACGGGGAGCAGTTCTTC.

This sequence joins TRBV5-1 and TRBJ2-1, with 11 bases aligning to TRBD2. The V gene end was trimmed by 5 bases and the J gene end by 7 bases; junction bases not matched to a gene: 11. CDR3 size: 16 residues. Germline V CDR1 and CDR2: SGHRS, YFSETQ. This chain's CDR3 is CASSLPLAGGLNEQFF. The CDR3 DNA is TGCGCCAGCAGTTTACCCCTAGCGGGGGGACTGAATGAGCAGTTCTTC.

The genes are TRBV28 and TRBJ2-1, with TRBD2 as a possible D gene (6 bases). Germline lookup yields CDR1 MDHEN and CDR2 SYDVKM. Trimming left V 3 bases short and J 6 bases short, with 12 bases between. The CDR3 is made up of 14 amino acids. The CDR3 loop reads CASSLGGKGNEQFF. The DNA for the CDR3 is TGTGCCAGCAGTTTGGGGGGTAAGGGCAATGAGCAGTTCTTC.

This clone appeared a single time. The rearrangement links TRBV3-1 (or the pseudogene TRBV3-2) to TRBJ2-5; 8 bases align to TRBD1. Germline CDR1 reads LGHDT; CDR2 reads YNNKEL (reference sequence). V trimming: 1 base; J trimming: 5 bases; junction bases outside the gene matches: 3. CDR3 length: 14 amino acids. CDR3 sequence reads: CASSQGQGLETQYF. The DNA of the CDR3 is TGTGCCAGCAGCCAAGGACAGGGGCTGGAGACCCAGTACTTC.

J is TRBJ1-2 and V is TRBV9; 11 nucleotides line up with TRBD1. The V segment lost 3 bases and the J segment 6 bases; nucleotides outside the gene matches: 10. This CDR3 spans 16 amino acids. The germline CDR1 and CDR2 sequences are SGDLS and YYNGEE. The CDR3 sequence is CASSGRRTGGRDGYTF. In nucleotides, the CDR3 is TGTGCCAGCAGCGGAAGAAGGACAGGGGGCAGAGATGGCTACACCTTC.